The 17 T cell receptor beta chains reported below all come from one sample, sequenced in a study of vaccination and CD4 T cells after COVID-19. TCRdb independently ran MiXCR on the PCR reads; one entry per CDR3 protein. The table records roughly 28,000 distinct CDR3 sequences, approximately 53% of them present only once. Time point given: late sampling 161 to 241 days after vaccination in a few convalescent patients. Specimen: CD4+ T cells from blood, collected about 7 months after SARS-CoV-2 vaccination. The receptors shown here come from a human donor who had recovered from COVID-19.

V usage is TRBV28 and J usage is TRBJ2-7; D is perhaps TRBD1 or TRBD2 (5 bases each). Trimming cost V 2 bases and J 4 bases, with 15 bases left between them. Germline V lookup: CDR1 MDHEN, CDR2 SYDVKM. The CDR3 contains 15 residues. This CDR3 reads CASSLLGTGTYEQYF. CDR3 bases: TGTGCCAGCAGTTTACTGGGGACGGGCACGTACGAGCAGTACTTC.

The rearrangement joins TRBV28 to TRBJ2-3, with 10 positions matching TRBD2. From germline, CDR1 is MDHEN and CDR2 SYDVKM. The CDR3 loop spans 15 amino acids. V trimming: 4 bases; J trimming: 5 bases; junction bases outside the gene matches: 6. CDR3 residues: CASSSGTSAGDTQYF. CDR3 bases: TGTGCCAGCAGTTCCGGGACTAGCGCGGGAGATACGCAGTATTTT.

The chain uses TRBV27 and TRBJ1-2; D not resolved. V was trimmed by 6 bases and J by 4 bases, leaving 15 bases between them. Per germline, CDR1 MNHEY and CDR2 SMNVEV (reference sequence). The CDR3 has 14 amino acids. The CDR3, as DNA: TGTGCCAGCAGCCCGAATGAGGGTTTCTATGGCTACACCTTC. Translated: CASSPNEGFYGYTF.

This clonotype was observed a few times. CDR3 bases: TGCAGTGCTAGCCCGTCTGGAAACACCATATATTTT. Its translation is CSASPSGNTIYF. The J gene is TRBJ1-3, the V gene TRBV20-1; D remains unclear. CDR3 size: 12 residues. The V gene lost 3 bases and the J gene lost 1 base, with 4 bases spanning the gap. Germline V CDR1 and CDR2: DFQATT, SNEGSKA (reference sequence).

V and J are TRBV20-1 and TRBJ2-3; TRBD1 aligns across 11 bases. The CDR3 contains 14 residues. V lost 0 bases, J lost 9 bases, and 5 bases stayed unmatched. Germline CDR1 is DFQATT and CDR2 is SNEGSKA (reference sequence). CDR3 in amino acids: CSARDPGTGGTQYF. The CDR3 coding sequence is TGCAGTGCTAGAGATCCCGGGACAGGGGGGACGCAGTATTTT.

The chain carries TRBV2 and TRBJ1-2, with D tentatively TRBD1 (5 bases). Germline V gene sequence: CDR1 SNHLY, CDR2 FYNNEI. This CDR3 spans 13 amino acids. Trimming stripped 3 bases from V and 4 bases from J, with 9 bases between. The CDR3 DNA sequence: TGTGCCAGCAGTGAGTACCAGGGCTATGGCTACACCTTC. Amino acids: CASSEYQGYGYTF.

This clonotype was counted only a few times. The rearrangement joins TRBV27 to TRBJ1-6; D gene uncertain. The germline V gene encodes CDR1 MNHEY and CDR2 SMNVEV (reference sequence). The CDR3 length is 12 residues. Trimming took off 8 bases at V and 3 bases at J, with 5 bases between the two ends. CDR3 loop: CASRSYNSPLHF. The CDR3 DNA sequence: TGTGCCAGCCGCAGCTATAATTCACCCCTCCACTTT.

V gene TRBV20-1 combines with J gene TRBJ2-7; 11 positions agree with TRBD1. Germline values: CDR1 DFQATT, CDR2 SNEGSKA (reference sequence). Unmatched junction bases numbered 5, after V lost 8 bases and J lost 5 bases. The CDR3 is made up of 12 amino acids. For the CDR3, the DNA is TGCAGTCCGGGACAGGGGGACCACGAGCAGTACTTC. Translation: CSPGQGDHEQYF.

A few counts support this clonotype. The chain joins TRBV7-2 to TRBJ2-5; a weak D match, TRBD1 (5 bases). Trimming shortened V by 1 base and J by 2 bases, and 5 bases separated the two germline ends. CDR3 length equals 13 residues. Looked up from germline, CDR1 is SGHTA and CDR2 is FQGNSA. CDR3 sequence (DNA): TGTGCCAGCAGCTTAGACAGGCAAGAGACCCAGTACTTC. The encoded protein is CASSLDRQETQYF.

The gene calls are TRBV7-2 and TRBJ2-1, with D hard to call. Germline V gives CDR1 SGHTA, CDR2 FQGNSA. V dropped 3 bases and J dropped 7 bases, with 13 bases sitting between them. The CDR3 extends over 14 amino acids. The DNA for the CDR3 is TGTGCCAGCAGCTTCCTATCAGCCTCGAATGAGCAGTTCTTC. Protein sequence: CASSFLSASNEQFF.

The rearrangement links TRBV4-1 to TRBJ1-1; TRBD1 is a possible D gene (5 bases). V lost 10 bases and J 0 bases, leaving 24 bases between the germline ends. CDR3 size: 17 residues. Germline CDR1 MGHRA, CDR2 YSYEKL. CDR3 in amino acids: CATQPGPPRRLNTEAFF. The CDR3 nucleotides are TGCGCCACACAACCGGGGCCCCCGAGGCGGCTGAACACTGAAGCTTTCTTT.

CDR3 sequence reads: CSAPDRSRPPTYEQYF. The CDR3, as DNA: TGCAGTGCCCCGGACAGGAGTAGGCCCCCAACCTACGAGCAGTACTTC. J is TRBJ2-7 and V is TRBV20-1; the match to TRBD1 covers 7 bases. CDR3 length: 16 amino acids. From germline, CDR1 is DFQATT and CDR2 SNEGSKA (reference sequence). The V gene end was trimmed by 6 bases and the J gene end by 2 bases; junction bases not matched to a gene: 16.

V is TRBV19 and J is TRBJ2-1; D not resolved. The V gene lost 2 bases and the J gene lost 0 bases, with 14 bases spanning the gap. The CDR3 runs to 17 residues. Germline values: CDR1 LNHDA, CDR2 SQIVND (reference sequence). This CDR3 reads CASSITPYLSSYNEQFF. CDR3 coding DNA: TGTGCCAGTAGTATAACGCCGTACTTGAGCTCCTACAATGAGCAGTTCTTC.

This rearrangement joins TRBV7-9 to TRBJ2-7; 9 nucleotides line up with TRBD1. The CDR3 is 14 residues long. V lost 4 bases to trimming and J lost 1 base; unmatched junction nucleotides: 2. The germline CDR1 and CDR2 sequences are SEHNR and FQNEAQ (reference sequence). The CDR3 here is CASSSGTGSYEQYF. The CDR3 nucleotides are TGTGCCAGCAGCTCCGGGACAGGGTCCTACGAGCAGTACTTC.

The V gene is TRBV7-8, the J gene TRBJ1-1; D perhaps matches TRBD1 (5 bases). The germline gives CDR1 SGHVS, CDR2 FQNEAQ. V was pared by 5 bases and J by 5 bases, with 36 bases between. CDR3 length: 21 residues. The CDR3 DNA reads TGTGCCAGCAGCCAACGGCGGGGACGCCTACCATCCTGGGGTCTTAGGACTGAAGCTTTCTTT. It encodes CASSQRRGRLPSWGLRTEAFF.

The chain couples TRBV29-1 to TRBJ1-2, with D possibly matching TRBD1 (5 bases). This CDR3 comprises 15 residues. The V gene lost 4 bases and the J gene lost 8 bases, with 23 bases spanning the gap. Per the germline V gene, CDR1 is SQVTM and CDR2 is ANQGSEA. CDR3 DNA: TGCAGCGTTGGAGGGGTGGAGGACAAGTCCTTCGGCTACACCTTC. Encoded protein: CSVGGVEDKSFGYTF.

V usage is TRBV27 and J usage is TRBJ2-7, with unresolved D. The ends were cut back, 2 bases at V and 5 bases at J, with 10 bases in the middle. The CDR3 loop spans 13 amino acids. The V gene's germline CDR1 is MNHEY and CDR2 SMNVEV (reference sequence). CDR3 nucleotides: TGTGCCAGCAGTTTAGTGATTTCGGACGAGCAGTACTTC. It encodes CASSLVISDEQYF.